This paragraph reports one T cell receptor beta chain. The data are from a study of shared clonotypes between healthy human individuals. The V and J ends lost 2 bases and 10 bases, in that order; junction bases with no gene match: 12. The CDR3 has 16 residues. The germline gives CDR1 LNHNV, CDR2 YYDKDF (reference sequence). Genomic DNA from each subset was divided evenly over several immunoSEQ plates. Generated by immunoSEQ multiplex PCR, the TCRdb table keeps only in-frame clones and is missing some. This table holds a few million clones, just under 95% found once. The material sequenced was naive CD4+ T cells from PBMCs. The sample's subset: CD45RA+ positively selected. The J gene is TRBJ2-1, the V gene TRBV15; TRBD2 matches at 9 bases. This receptor was identified in a man between 18 and 29 years old in good health. Some clones in this sample may be carry-over from other donors' samples. This CDR3 is CATSRSAPGLAREQFF. The CDR3 DNA reads TGTGCCACCAGCAGATCCGCGCCGGGACTAGCAAGGGAGCAGTTCTTC.